This T cell receptor (beta chain) stems from a study of T-cell memory formation after mild COVID-19. The wider study: Largely donor-specific TCR clusters were found. Study-wide points: Contracting CD4+ clones were located mainly in CM and EM, and CD8+ clones in EMRA. Clones shrinking between day 15 and 85 showed a balanced CD4/CD8 split, and those that grew later tilted toward CD4+.

TCRdb recomputed calls from the 5' RACE reads with MiXCR, one row per CDR3 protein. The sample holds under 300,000 distinct CDR3 sequences, approximately 9% seen once. This clonotype was counted a few times. The target antigen is unknown. With 6 bases clipped from V and 9 bases from J, the junction kept 9 bases outside the gene matches. Germline values: CDR1 ENHRY, CDR2 SYGVKD. CDR3 length equals 14 residues. This rearrangement joins TRBV10-3 to TRBJ2-1; 9 nucleotides match TRBD2. Source material: PBMCs or a T cell subset sorted from them (not recorded which). This sequence was found in a young man who had mild COVID-19 (a few samples of this study predate the infection). Cell type and time point are not known. The CDR3 reads CAISLRTSEGEQFF. As DNA, the CDR3 is TGTGCCATCAGCCTTCGGACTAGCGAGGGTGAGCAGTTCTTC.